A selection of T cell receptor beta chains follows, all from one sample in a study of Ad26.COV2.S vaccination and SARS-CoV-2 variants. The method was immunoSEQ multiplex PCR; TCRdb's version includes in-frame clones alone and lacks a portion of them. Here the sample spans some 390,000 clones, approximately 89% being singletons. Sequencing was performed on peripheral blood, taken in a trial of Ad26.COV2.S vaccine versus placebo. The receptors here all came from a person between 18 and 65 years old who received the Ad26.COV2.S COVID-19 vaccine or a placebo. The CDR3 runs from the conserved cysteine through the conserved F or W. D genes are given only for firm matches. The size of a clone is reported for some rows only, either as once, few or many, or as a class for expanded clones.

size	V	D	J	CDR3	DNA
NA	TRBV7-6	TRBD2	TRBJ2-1	CASSQGLAGFNEQFF	TGTGCCAGCAGCCAGGGACTAGCGGGATTTAATGAGCAGTTCTTC
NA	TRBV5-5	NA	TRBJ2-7	CASSDGPQAYSYEQYF	TGTGCCAGCAGCGATGGACCGCAGGCTTACTCCTACGAGCAGTACTTC
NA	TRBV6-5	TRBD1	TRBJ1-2	CASTSTGRGNYGYTF	TGTGCCAGCACTAGCACAGGCAGGGGGAACTATGGCTACACCTTC
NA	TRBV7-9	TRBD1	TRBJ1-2	CASSLNTGESGYTF	TGTGCCAGCAGCTTAAACACAGGGGAGTCTGGCTACACCTTC
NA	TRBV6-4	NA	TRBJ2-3	CASSDSLDTDTQYF	TGTGCCAGCAGTGACTCTCTAGACACAGATACGCAGTATTTT
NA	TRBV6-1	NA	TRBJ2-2	CASSEHPTTNTGELFF	TGTGCCAGCAGTGAACATCCGACAACGAACACCGGGGAGCTGTTTTTT
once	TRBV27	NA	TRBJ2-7	CASSLVSSYEQYF	TGTGCCAGCAGTTTAGTCAGCTCCTACGAGCAGTACTTC
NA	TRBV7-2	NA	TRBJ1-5	CASSFDSNQPQHF	TGTGCCAGCAGCTTCGATAGCAATCAGCCCCAGCATTTT
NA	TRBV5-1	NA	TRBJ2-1	CASSLEAGEQFF	TGCGCCAGCAGCTTGGAAGCCGGTGAGCAGTTCTTC
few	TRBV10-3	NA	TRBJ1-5	CAISDDSGGNQPQHF	TGTGCCATCAGTGATGACTCTGGCGGCAATCAGCCCCAGCATTTT
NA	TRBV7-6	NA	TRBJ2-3	CASSSVVNTQYF	TGTGCCAGCAGCTCCGTTGTGAATACGCAGTATTTT
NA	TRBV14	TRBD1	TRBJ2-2	CASSPTPGQGPRGELFF	TGTGCCAGCAGCCCCACACCGGGACAGGGACCAAGGGGGGAGCTGTTTTTT
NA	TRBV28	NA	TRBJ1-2	CASMGQVGGYTF	TGTGCCAGCATGGGGCAGGTTGGTGGCTACACCTTC
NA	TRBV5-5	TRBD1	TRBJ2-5	CASSLGTGAGETQYF	TGTGCCAGCAGCTTGGGGACAGGAGCCGGGGAGACCCAGTACTTC
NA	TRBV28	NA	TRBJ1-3	CASYRDIGNTIYF	TGTGCCAGCTACCGGGACATCGGAAACACCATATATTTT
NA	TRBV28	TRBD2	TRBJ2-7	CASSLAGIREQYF	TGTGCCAGCAGCCTAGCGGGAATTCGCGAGCAGTACTTC
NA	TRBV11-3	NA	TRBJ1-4	CASSLGGANEKLFF	TGTGCCAGCAGCCTCGGGGGGGCTAATGAAAAACTGTTTTTT
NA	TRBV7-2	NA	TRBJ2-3	CASSSPGLADTQYF	TGTGCCAGCAGCTCCCCGGGGCTAGCAGATACGCAGTATTTT
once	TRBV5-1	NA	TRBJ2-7	CASSLDAGPYEQYF	TGCGCCAGCAGCTTGGATGCAGGGCCCTACGAGCAGTACTTC
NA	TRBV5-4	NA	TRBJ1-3	CASTRTAGTISGNTIYF	TGTGCCAGCACCAGGACGGCAGGAACTATTTCTGGAAACACCATATATTTT
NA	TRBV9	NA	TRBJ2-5	CASSPSWSQETQYF	TGTGCCAGCAGCCCTAGCTGGTCCCAAGAGACCCAGTACTTC
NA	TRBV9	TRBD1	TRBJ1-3	CASSVTGGSGNTIYF	TGTGCCAGCAGCGTAACAGGGGGCTCTGGAAACACCATATATTTT
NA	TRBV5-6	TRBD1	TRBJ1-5	CASSSGQESNQPQHF	TGTGCCAGCAGCTCGGGACAGGAAAGCAATCAGCCCCAGCATTTT
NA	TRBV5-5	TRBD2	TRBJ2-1	CASSLGLEFYEQFF	TGTGCCAGCAGCTTAGGACTAGAATTCTATGAGCAGTTCTTC
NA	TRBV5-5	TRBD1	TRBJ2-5	CASSPGRTGGETQYF	TGTGCCAGCAGCCCGGGCCGGACAGGGGGCGAGACCCAGTACTTC
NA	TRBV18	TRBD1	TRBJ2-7	CASSPTGGSSYEQYF	TGTGCCAGCTCACCTACAGGGGGGAGCTCCTACGAGCAGTACTTC
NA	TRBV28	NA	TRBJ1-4	CASSLPTGLNEKLFF	TGTGCCAGCAGTTTGCCGACAGGCCTGAATGAAAAACTGTTTTTT
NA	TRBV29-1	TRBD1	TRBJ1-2	CSVRVPRTGGKNYGYTF	TGCAGCGTCCGTGTGCCACGGACAGGGGGGAAAAACTATGGCTACACCTTC
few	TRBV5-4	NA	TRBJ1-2	CASSPRDFVRGYTF	TGTGCCAGCAGCCCAAGGGACTTTGTACGGGGCTACACCTTC
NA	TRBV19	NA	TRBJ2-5	CASSIGAGRETQYF	TGTGCCAGTAGTATAGGCGCGGGCAGGGAGACCCAGTACTTC
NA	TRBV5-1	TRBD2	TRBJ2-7	CASSIGLAVIYEQYF	TGCGCCAGCAGCATCGGACTAGCGGTTATCTACGAGCAGTACTTC
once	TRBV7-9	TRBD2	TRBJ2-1	CASSFTPAGVLSNEQFF	TGTGCCAGCAGCTTCACCCCAGCGGGAGTCCTGAGCAATGAGCAGTTCTTC
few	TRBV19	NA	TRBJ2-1	CASSIDLRAATSSYNEQFF	TGTGCCAGTAGTATAGATCTAAGGGCGGCTACGAGCTCCTACAATGAGCAGTTCTTC
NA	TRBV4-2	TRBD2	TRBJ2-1	CASSQPTSPASGLRSSYNEQFF	TGTGCCAGCAGCCAACCTACCTCACCGGCTAGCGGACTAAGGAGCTCCTACAATGAGCAGTTCTTC
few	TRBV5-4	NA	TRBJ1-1	CASSQGTEAFF	TGTGCCAGCAGCCAGGGGACTGAAGCTTTCTTT
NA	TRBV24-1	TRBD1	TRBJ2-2	CATSDSPGTGADGELFF	TGTGCCACCAGTGATTCGCCTGGCACAGGGGCGGACGGGGAGCTGTTTTTT
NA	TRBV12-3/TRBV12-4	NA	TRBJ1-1	CASSLKLNTEAFF	TGTGCCAGCAGTTTGAAGTTGAACACTGAAGCTTTCTTT
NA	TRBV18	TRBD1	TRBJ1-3	CASSPDRGASGNTIYF	TGTGCCAGCTCACCAGACAGGGGGGCCTCGGGAAACACCATATATTTT
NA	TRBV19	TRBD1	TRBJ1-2	CASSINQGDGYTF	TGTGCCAGTAGTATTAATCAGGGGGATGGCTACACCTTC
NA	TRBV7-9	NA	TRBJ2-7	CASSLVVGSSYEQYF	TGTGCCAGCAGCTTAGTGGTGGGGAGCTCCTACGAGCAGTACTTC
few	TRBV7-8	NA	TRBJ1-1	CASSGRQAMNTEAFF	TGTGCCAGCAGCGGGCGACAGGCAATGAACACTGAAGCTTTCTTT
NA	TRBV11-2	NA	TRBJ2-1	CASSALAQYNNEQFF	TGTGCCAGCAGCGCACTAGCACAATACAACAATGAGCAGTTCTTC
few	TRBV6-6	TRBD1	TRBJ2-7	CASSSAGGYEQYF	TGTGCCAGCAGTTCAGCAGGGGGCTACGAGCAGTACTTC
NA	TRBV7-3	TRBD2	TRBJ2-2	CASSPRTSGTGELFF	TGTGCCAGCAGCCCTAGGACTAGTGGGACCGGGGAGCTGTTTTTT
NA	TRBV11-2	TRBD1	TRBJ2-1	CASSLVGAGTGGRDEQFF	TGTGCCAGCAGCTTAGTAGGAGCCGGGACAGGGGGCAGAGATGAGCAGTTCTTC
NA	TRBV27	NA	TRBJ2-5	CASSLPGQGAQYF	TGTGCCAGCAGTTTACCAGGGCAGGGCGCCCAGTACTTC
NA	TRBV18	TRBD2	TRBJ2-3	CASSPSAGGLYTQYF	TGTGCCAGCTCACCATCGGCGGGAGGATTGTATACGCAGTATTTT